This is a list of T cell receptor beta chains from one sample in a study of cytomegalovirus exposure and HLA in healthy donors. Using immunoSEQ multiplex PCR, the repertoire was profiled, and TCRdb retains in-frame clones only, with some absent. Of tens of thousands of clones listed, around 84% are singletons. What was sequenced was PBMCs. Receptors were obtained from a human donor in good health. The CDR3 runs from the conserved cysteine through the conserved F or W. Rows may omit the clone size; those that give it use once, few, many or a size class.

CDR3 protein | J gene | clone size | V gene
CASSPMTGSNYGYTF | TRBJ1-2 | NA | TRBV7-2
CASSLALGGLAEETQYF | TRBJ2-5 | NA | TRBV11-2
CASSQTSGNIQYF | TRBJ2-4 | few | TRBV4-3
CASSLKGAGEKLFF | TRBJ1-4 | NA | TRBV5-6
CASSEVYRGLTDTQYF | TRBJ2-3 | NA | TRBV6-1
CASSVLGEMNTEAFF | TRBJ1-1 | NA | TRBV9
CASSPSPIGGQYF | TRBJ2-3 | NA | TRBV11-3
CASSYSTGTSSPLHF | TRBJ1-6 | NA | TRBV6-6
CASSPRQDTEAFF | TRBJ1-1 | NA | TRBV18
CASSERGNQPQHF | TRBJ1-5 | few | TRBV2
CASNPPRRMQTYEQYF | TRBJ2-7 | NA | TRBV9
CASSDSGGGPSTDTQYF | TRBJ2-3 | once | TRBV6-4
CASGLAGAGNEQFF | TRBJ2-1 | once | TRBV12-5
CASTSIAGDYEQYF | TRBJ2-7 | NA | TRBV25-1
CASSGTGVSYEQYF | TRBJ2-7 | NA | TRBV5-1
CASSLTPGTGFGQPQHF | TRBJ1-5 | NA | TRBV7-2
CASSPGLGDNEQFF | TRBJ2-1 | NA | TRBV9
CASSDAGASVGPYEQYF | TRBJ2-7 | NA | TRBV25-1
CASSPQPPGQGGNQPQHF | TRBJ1-5 | NA | TRBV18
CASGGALDTQYF | TRBJ2-3 | NA | TRBV12-5
CASSLEARTPGELFF | TRBJ2-2 | NA | TRBV7-8
CASSPQGTEAFF | TRBJ1-1 | once | TRBV4-2
CASSLGSWRLPAENEQYF | TRBJ2-7 | once | TRBV13
CASSQDISGNTIYF | TRBJ1-3 | NA | TRBV7-2
CASSTGKNQPQHF | TRBJ1-5 | NA | TRBV19
CASSYLVAGAHNEQFF | TRBJ2-1 | NA | TRBV6-5
CASSSLGLTGSYNEQFF | TRBJ2-1 | NA | TRBV7-8
CASSPIQGTYNSPLHF | TRBJ1-6 | few | TRBV18
CASSQDFADTQYF | TRBJ2-3 | once | TRBV4-2
CASSRTGPGTQYF | TRBJ2-5 | NA | TRBV6-5
CASRQTPNYGYTF | TRBJ1-2 | NA | TRBV28
CASSPDRGKTQYF | TRBJ2-5 | NA | TRBV18
CASSGQRQDF | TRBJ2-7 | NA | TRBV28
CASSRTGDSNQPQHF | TRBJ1-5 | few | TRBV4-1
CSVEDPGFTEAFF | TRBJ1-1 | NA | TRBV29-1
CASSYGDREETQYF | TRBJ2-5 | NA | TRBV6-5
CASSAQGAILYEQYF | NA | NA | TRBV6-5
CASSERERERPQHF | TRBJ1-5 | NA | TRBV2
CASSDRGLPYEQYF | TRBJ2-7 | NA | TRBV2
CSGLAGGLSDTQYF | TRBJ2-3 | NA | TRBV29-1
CSVGGNTEAFF | TRBJ1-1 | once | TRBV20-1